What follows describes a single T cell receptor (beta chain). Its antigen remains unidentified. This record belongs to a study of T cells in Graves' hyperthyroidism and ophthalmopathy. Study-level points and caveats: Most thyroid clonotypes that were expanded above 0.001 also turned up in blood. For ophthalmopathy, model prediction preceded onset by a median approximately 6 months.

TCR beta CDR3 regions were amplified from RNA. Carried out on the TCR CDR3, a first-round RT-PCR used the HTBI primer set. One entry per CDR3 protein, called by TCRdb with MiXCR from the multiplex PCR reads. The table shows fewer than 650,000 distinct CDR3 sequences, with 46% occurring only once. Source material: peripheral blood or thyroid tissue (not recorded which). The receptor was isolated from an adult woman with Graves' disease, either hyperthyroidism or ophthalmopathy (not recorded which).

This CDR3 is CSVGLANTEAFF. The DNA for the CDR3 is TGCAGCGTCGGCCTAGCGAACACTGAAGCTTTCTTT. The V gene is TRBV29-1, the J gene TRBJ1-1, with D unclear. The CDR3 is made up of 12 amino acids. The V end lost 6 bases, the J end lost 1 base, and 9 bases lay between the germline ends. Germline V gene sequence: CDR1 SQVTM, CDR2 ANQGSEA. Full variable domain (outside the CDR3, taken from reference TRBV29-1 and TRBJ1-1): SAVISQKPSRDICQRGTSLTIQCQVDSQVTMMFWYRQQPGQSLTLIATANQGSEATYESGFVIDKFPISRPNLTFSTLTVSNMSPEDSSIYLCSVGLANTEAFFGQGTRLTVV.